Listed below are T cell receptor beta chains from one sample, sequenced in a study of blood T cells in healthy people across ages. A single record per CDR3 protein comes from TCRdb applying MiXCR to the 5' RACE reads. The table has 1.5 million to 2 million distinct CDR3 sequences, roughly 27% seen once. The sequencing input was blood. The receptor source for this set is a woman aged 25 to 39 in good health. Both conserved end residues are part of each CDR3. A D gene is named only where the DNA matches it firmly. Part of the rows lack a size; the others show once, few, many or a class for expanded clones.

CDR3 DNA	CDR3 protein	clone size	D gene	V gene	J gene
TGCAGCGTTACAGGGTGGGGAACTGAAGCTTTCTTT	CSVTGWGTEAFF	few	-	TRBV29-1	TRBJ1-1
TGTGCCAGCAGTTACGGGTCACCATACGAGCAGTACTTC	CASSYGSPYEQYF	many	-	TRBV6-2/TRBV6-3	TRBJ2-7
TGTGCCAGCAGCTTAGCGCGGATTAAGGGGGCTGGGGCCAACGTCCTGACTTTC	CASSLARIKGAGANVLTF	-	-	TRBV7-2	TRBJ2-6
TGTGCCTGGAAACCCTGGATAGGGTTACATGAAAAACTGTTTTTT	CAWKPWIGLHEKLFF	once	-	TRBV30	TRBJ1-4
TGCAGTGCTAGTCCCCCCTCAGTCATGAACACTGAAGCTTTCTTT	CSASPPSVMNTEAFF	few	-	TRBV20-1	TRBJ1-1
TGCGCCAGCAGTCGACAGGGTAGGAACACTGAAGCTTTCTTT	CASSRQGRNTEAFF	many	TRBD1	TRBV5-1	TRBJ1-1
TGTGCCCGCAGCTTATCATCCTTCGCGACTAGCGGGATCCAAGAGACCCAGTACTTC	CARSLSSFATSGIQETQYF	-	TRBD2	TRBV7-2	TRBJ2-5
TGTGCCAGCAGAAGTGTCCGGGACGAGGGTACCTCTGGGGCCAACGTCCTGACTTTC	CASRSVRDEGTSGANVLTF	many	-	TRBV11-2	TRBJ2-6
TGTGCCAGCAGTTTAGGGGGAGTGAGGGAGCAGTACTTC	CASSLGGVREQYF	many	-	TRBV12-3/TRBV12-4	TRBJ2-7
TGTGCTAGTGGTCCCCGGGGGGATACGCAGTATTTT	CASGPRGDTQYF	few	-	TRBV12-5	TRBJ2-3
TGTGCCAGCAGTTCGGGACAGTACCATGAGACCCAGTACTTC	CASSSGQYHETQYF	few	TRBD1	TRBV12-3/TRBV12-4	TRBJ2-5
TGTGCCACACGTGGGGGGCACGACGAGCAGTACTTC	CATRGGHDEQYF	many	-	TRBV21-1	TRBJ2-7
TGCGCCAGCAGCTTGGTTCCAGCGGAGGGGTACAATGAGCAGTACTTC	CASSLVPAEGYNEQYF	-	-	TRBV5-1	TRBJ2-5
TGTGCCAGCCCCTGGAGGGGGCAAGGCTATGGCTACACCTTC	CASPWRGQGYGYTF	few	TRBD1	TRBV9	TRBJ1-2
TGTGCCAGCAGCCAAGGCCCCGGTACGGATACGCAGTATTTT	CASSQGPGTDTQYF	few	-	TRBV3-1	TRBJ2-3
TGTGCCAGCAGCCAAGGGCGACTGAATCCCGATTATGGGGGCTACGAGCAGTACTTC	CASSQGRLNPDYGGYEQYF	-	-	TRBV14	TRBJ2-7
TGTGCCGCCAGTGACGCCGGGACAGGATTCACCGGGGAGCTGTTTTTT	CAASDAGTGFTGELFF	few	TRBD1	TRBV24-1	TRBJ2-2
TGTGCCACCAGCAGGGCCGGGGTAAGGGTCGAGCAGTACTTC	CATSRAGVRVEQYF	-	-	TRBV15	TRBJ2-7
TGTGCCAGCAGCTTCCGGTTTGCTGGGGATACCGGGGAGCTGTTTTTT	CASSFRFAGDTGELFF	-	-	TRBV5-5	TRBJ2-2
TGTGCCAGTAGTGGAATAAGGGACAGTGCAGGCCAGCCCCAGCATTTT	CASSGIRDSAGQPQHF	-	TRBD1	TRBV19	TRBJ1-5
TGCAGCGTTGGATGGGGCAGCTTTGAAAAACTGTTTTTT	CSVGWGSFEKLFF	-	-	TRBV29-1	TRBJ1-4
TGTGCCACCAGTGATATACCGGGACAGGGGTCTCCTGGTAATTCACCCCTCCACTTT	CATSDIPGQGSPGNSPLHF	few	TRBD1	TRBV24-1	TRBJ1-6
TGCGGGGCCGGGGATAATGAGCAGTTCTTC	CGAGDNEQFF	-	-	TRBV29-1	TRBJ2-1
TGTGCCAGCAGTCCCCGGACAGGGGCGGGTACTGAAGCTTTCTTT	CASSPRTGAGTEAFF	-	TRBD1	TRBV27	TRBJ1-1
TGTGCCAGCAGTCGGGACAGGGAGGGAACTGAAGCTTTCTTT	CASSRDREGTEAFF	few	TRBD1	TRBV12-3/TRBV12-4	TRBJ1-1
TGTGCCAGCAGCCCGACCGGCAGGGCTACAGATACGCAGTATTTT	CASSPTGRATDTQYF	many	-	TRBV9	TRBJ2-3
TGTGCCAGCAGCTTAGCGGGGGGTAGCTCGCGGAATGAGCAGTTCTTC	CASSLAGGSSRNEQFF	-	-	TRBV7-6	TRBJ2-1
TGTGCCAGCACCCCCACGGGGACTAGGGGGGCTCAAGAGACCCAGTACTTC	CASTPTGTRGAQETQYF	-	TRBD2	TRBV6-6	TRBJ2-5
TGCAGCGTTGAGGGACTAGCGGGGGAGAATGAGCAGTTCTTC	CSVEGLAGENEQFF	many	TRBD2	TRBV29-1	TRBJ2-1
TGTGCCAGCAGCCCGCCCCGCTACAATGAGCAGTACTTC	CASSPPRYNEQYF	-	-	TRBV7-9	TRBJ2-7
TGTGCCAGCAGCCCCTTGACTAGCGGGAAATTGGAGACCCAGTACTTC	CASSPLTSGKLETQYF	few	TRBD2	TRBV14	TRBJ2-5
TGTGCCAGCAGTCTTGGACAGCCTGCTACCTACGAGCAGTACTTC	CASSLGQPATYEQYF	few	-	TRBV6-2/TRBV6-3	TRBJ2-7
TGTGCCAGCAGTAGAAGGTCACCTTTAGGCAACTATGGCTACACCTTC	CASSRRSPLGNYGYTF	-	-	TRBV6-1	TRBJ1-2
TGCGCCAGCAGCTCCGGACAGGCTACCAACTATGGCTACACCTTC	CASSSGQATNYGYTF	few	TRBD1	TRBV5-1	TRBJ1-2
TGTGCCAGCAGCTTGGGATCAGACCCATACAATGAGCAGTTCTTC	CASSLGSDPYNEQFF	few	-	TRBV7-9	TRBJ2-1
TGTGCCAGCAGTTTCTCCGGGCAGGGCTATGGCTACACCTTC	CASSFSGQGYGYTF	many	-	TRBV28	TRBJ1-2
TGTGCCAGCAGCCCGTCCCGAGATACGCAGTATTTT	CASSPSRDTQYF	many	-	TRBV14	TRBJ2-3
TGCGCCAGCAGCTTCGGACTAGCGGGGGGGGACACCCGTGGCAATGAGCAGTTCTTC	CASSFGLAGGDTRGNEQFF	-	TRBD2	TRBV5-1	TRBJ2-1
TGTGCCAGCAGCGAAGTCCCCGGGTTCGATGAGCAGTTCTTC	CASSEVPGFDEQFF	few	-	TRBV6-5	TRBJ2-1
TGTGCCAGCAGATCGACAGGGGGAGGTGGCTACACCTTC	CASRSTGGGGYTF	-	TRBD1	TRBV2	TRBJ1-2
TGCGTCAGCAGCTCAGGGCGGGGGACTTCCTACGAGCAGTACTTC	CVSSSGRGTSYEQYF	-	TRBD2	TRBV5-1	TRBJ2-7
TGCGCCAGCACTGTCGGACAGGGACTGTACGGGGAGCTGTTTTTT	CASTVGQGLYGELFF	few	TRBD1	TRBV10-2	TRBJ2-2
TGTGCCACCAGCAGAGATGCCGGAACAGATACGCAGTATTTT	CATSRDAGTDTQYF	-	-	TRBV15	TRBJ2-3
TGTGCCAGCAAGGCTCAGGGGGTGTCCTACGAGCAGTACTTC	CASKAQGVSYEQYF	few	TRBD1	TRBV6-2/TRBV6-3	TRBJ2-7
TGTGCCAGCAGTTTTGAGTTCAGGGATAACACTGAAGCTCTCTTT	CASSFEFRDNTEALF	once	-	TRBV28	TRBJ1-1
TGTGCCTGGAGTCAACCCAACATTCAGTACTTC	CAWSQPNIQYF	few	-	TRBV30	TRBJ2-4